A single sample is the source of the 29 T cell receptor beta chains below, sequenced in a study of blood T cells in healthy people across ages. Together with a sample-barcoded 5' primer, a J-beta primer mix was included in a second PCR lasting about 7 to 11 cycles. TCRdb reprocessed the 5' RACE reads via MiXCR and lists one record per CDR3 protein. Found here are around 500,000 distinct CDR3 sequences, 47% of them singletons; the top ten hold 20% to 25%. Sequences were obtained from blood. These receptor sequences come from an older man in good health.

The chain links TRBV12-3 or TRBV12-4 to TRBJ2-5, with D possibly called TRBD1 or TRBD2 (5 bases each). The CDR3 contains 13 residues. V was pared by 5 bases and J by 11 bases, with 18 bases between. CDR3 DNA sequence: TGTGCCAGCAGTCCGGACCCTCTGGGGGAGCAGTACTTC. Its protein is CASSPDPLGEQYF.

A note on this clonotype: A read error is possible here, since a much larger clone lies one base away. In DNA form, the CDR3 reads TGTGCCACTATTCCGACGGCCACGAACACTGAAGCTTTCTTT. It translates to CATIPTATNTEAFF. V is TRBV6-6 and J is TRBJ1-1, with D uncertain. Germline V lookup: CDR1 MNHNY, CDR2 SVGAGI (reference sequence). The V end lost 10 bases, the J end lost 1 base, and 16 bases lay between the germline ends. The CDR3 is made up of 14 amino acids.

The rearrangement links TRBV5-6 to TRBJ1-2, with D uncertain. Germline CDR1 reads SGHDT; CDR2 reads YYEEEE. V was pared by 1 base and J by 7 bases, with 11 bases between. The CDR3 is 13 amino acids. In DNA form, the CDR3 reads TGTGCCAGCAGCTTGACCGGGTTCTCTGGCTACACCTTC. Its protein is CASSLTGFSGYTF.

J is TRBJ1-1 and V is TRBV7-9; D remains ambiguous. This CDR3 has 14 amino acids. V was shortened by 1 base and J by 2 bases, with 8 bases between the two germline ends. CDR1 SEHNR and CDR2 FQNEAQ come from the germline V gene (reference sequence). CDR3 residues: CASSLEAANTEAFF. The DNA of the CDR3 is TGTGCCAGCAGCTTAGAGGCCGCAAACACTGAAGCTTTCTTT.

The rearrangement uses TRBV6-6 and TRBJ1-1; 8 bases are a match to TRBD1. This CDR3 spans 13 amino acids. Germline V lookup: CDR1 MNHNY, CDR2 SVGAGI (reference sequence). Trimming cost V 6 bases and J 6 bases; bases outside gene matches: 6. In nucleotides, the CDR3 is TGTGCCAGCAGCGTCCGGACAGGGTCTGAAGCTTTCTTT. Translated: CASSVRTGSEAFF.

The rearrangement uses TRBV29-1 and TRBJ2-3, with a weak D call TRBD2 (5 bases). The V gene lost 3 bases and the J gene lost 2 bases, with 9 bases spanning the gap. The germline CDR1 and CDR2 sequences are SQVTM and ANQGSEA. The CDR3 is made up of 13 amino acids. CDR3 in amino acids: CSVEPGNTDTQYF. CDR3 nucleotides: TGCAGCGTTGAGCCCGGGAACACAGATACGCAGTATTTT.

This clonotype showed up just a few times. The V call is TRBV7-2, the J call TRBJ2-3, with 10 bases identical to TRBD2. The CDR3 is 16 amino acids. With V trimmed by 7 bases and J by 3 bases, 10 bases remained unmatched. CDR1 is SGHTA and CDR2 is FQGNSA in the germline V gene. CDR3 loop: CASTKAPAGGTDTQYF. DNA of the CDR3: TGTGCCAGCACCAAGGCCCCAGCGGGGGGGACAGATACGCAGTATTTT.

This clonotype appeared a few times. This chain links TRBV6-2 or TRBV6-3 with TRBJ2-7; D possibly corresponds to TRBD2 (6 bases). The CDR3 covers 13 residues. The ends were cut back, 6 bases at V and 2 bases at J, with 11 bases in the middle. From germline, CDR1 is MNHEY and CDR2 SVGEGT. In DNA, the CDR3 is TGTGCCAGCAGCCAACTAGCCCCCTACGAGCAGTACTTC. Translation: CASSQLAPYEQYF.

This clonotype was seen at least ten times. CDR3 loop: CASSRMRERSYEQYF. The CDR3 nucleotides are TGTGCCAGCTCCCGGATGAGAGAGAGATCCTACGAGCAGTACTTC. The J gene is TRBJ2-7, the V gene TRBV6-6; D is unclear. V lost 8 bases to trimming and J lost 1 base, with 18 bases between them. CDR3 length: 15 residues. Germline-derived CDR1 and CDR2 are MNHNY and SVGAGI (reference sequence).

V is TRBV21-1 and J is TRBJ2-3; no check of the table's D call, TRBD2, against the DNA was made. TRBV21-1 is annotated as a pseudogene. This CDR3 is built from 16 residues. CDR3 sequence reads: CASSNQTSGGRDTQYF. The CDR3 DNA reads as TGTGCCAGCAGCAACCAAACTAGCGGGGGGAGAGATACGCAGTATTTT.

The rearrangement joins TRBV2 to TRBJ1-5; D gene uncertain. The CDR3 is 16 amino acids. The V end was cut by 2 bases, the J end by 0 bases, with 11 bases between. Germline V gene lookup returns CDR1 SNHLY and CDR2 FYNNEI. As DNA, the CDR3 is TGTGCCAGCAGTGAATCGGGAACAAATAGCAATCAGCCCCAGCATTTT. This encodes CASSESGTNSNQPQHF.

Note on this clonotype: This may arise from a read error, as a much more abundant clone is one base away. DNA for the CDR3: TGTGCCAGCAGTTATCGGAGTATTAGCGGAATTTCTGGGGCCGACGTCCTGACTTTC. Translation: CASSYRSISGISGADVLTF. The chain carries TRBV6-5 and TRBJ2-6, with D possibly TRBD2 on 6 matching bases. The CDR3 runs to 19 residues. The V gene's germline CDR1 is MNHEY and CDR2 SVGAGI.

The V call is TRBV3-1, the J call TRBJ1-5; TRBD1 might be the D (5 bases). This CDR3 has 14 amino acids. The V end was cut by 0 bases, the J end by 6 bases, with 9 bases between. Germline V gene data show CDR1 as LGHDT and CDR2 as YNNKEL (reference sequence). The CDR3 region is CASSQDKGFQPQHF. The CDR3 coding sequence is TGTGCCAGCAGCCAAGATAAGGGGTTTCAGCCCCAGCATTTT.

This rearrangement joins TRBV28 to TRBJ2-4, with D unresolved. Trimming took 6 bases from V and 0 from J, leaving 9 bases between them. Germline CDR1 and CDR2: MDHEN and SYDVKM. The CDR3 is 14 residues long. The CDR3 DNA sequence: TGTGCCAGCAGACAGACACCAGCCAAAAACATTCAGTACTTC. This gives the protein CASRQTPAKNIQYF.

This chain uses TRBV6-1 with TRBJ2-3, with TRBD2 matching 8 bases. CDR3 length equals 16 residues. J lost 6 bases, V lost 3 bases, and 11 bases had no gene match. Germline loops: CDR1 MNHNS, CDR2 SASEGT. The CDR3 protein is CASSEGVGGGDDTQYF. In nucleotides, the CDR3 is TGTGCCAGCAGTGAGGGGGTCGGGGGGGGAGATGATACGCAGTATTTT.

The rearrangement links TRBV28 to TRBJ1-2; D is unresolved. Germline V CDR1 and CDR2: MDHEN, SYDVKM. CDR3 length equals 12 residues. Trimming left V 6 bases short and J 2 bases short, with 7 bases between. CDR3: CASRLQNYGYTF. CDR3 DNA sequence: TGTGCCAGCAGACTACAGAACTATGGCTACACCTTC.

This clonotype was seen a few times. This chain links TRBV18 with TRBJ2-3; the D gene is possibly TRBD2 (5 bases). Germline-derived CDR1 and CDR2 are KGHSH and LQKENI. Trimming took off 1 base at V and 3 bases at J, with 11 bases between the two ends. The CDR3 is made up of 15 amino acids. CDR3 nucleotides: TGTGCCAGCTCACCACTGGGAGTCGATACAGATACGCAGTATTTT. Translated, it gives CASSPLGVDTDTQYF.

This clonotype appeared a single time. The chain carries TRBV12-3 or TRBV12-4 and TRBJ1-3; D call uncertain. The CDR3 totals 13 residues. V was pared by 7 bases and J by 2 bases, with 9 bases between. This CDR3 is CASTRAPGNTIYF. The CDR3 DNA follows: TGTGCCAGCACCCGGGCCCCTGGAAACACCATATATTTT.

This clonotype has only a few counts. The chain couples TRBV21-1 to TRBJ2-1; TRBD2 reflects the table's D call only, with no check against the DNA. TRBV21-1 is classified as a pseudogene. CDR3 length equals 17 residues. The CDR3 bases are TGTGCCAGCAGCAAGAGAAACCCTCTGGGCTTACACAATGAGCAGTTCTTC. Protein sequence: CASSKRNPLGLHNEQFF.

In its sample, this clonotype was seen many times. The rearrangement joins TRBV6-5 to TRBJ2-3, with TRBD2 as a possible D gene (7 bases). V was shortened by 2 bases and J by 8 bases, with 17 bases between the two germline ends. The CDR3 extends over 15 amino acids. CDR1 is MNHEY and CDR2 is SVGAGI in the germline V gene. CDR3: CASSYRVTGGFTQYF. CDR3 DNA sequence: TGTGCCAGCAGTTACAGGGTGACGGGGGGCTTTACGCAGTATTTT.

The chain joins TRBV7-9 to TRBJ2-7; the match to TRBD2 covers 10 bases. The CDR3 loop spans 14 amino acids. Trimming cost V 5 bases and J 3 bases; bases outside gene matches: 4. Germline-derived CDR1 and CDR2 are SEHNR and FQNEAQ (reference sequence). CDR3 sequence (DNA): TGTGCCAGCAGCGTAGGACTAGCGGTCTACGAGCAGTACTTC. It translates to CASSVGLAVYEQYF.

The V and J genes are TRBV10-3 and TRBJ2-3, with D possibly matching TRBD2 (6 bases). This CDR3 contains 17 residues. Germline V lookup: CDR1 ENHRY, CDR2 SYGVKD. The V and J ends lost 0 bases and 0 bases respectively, with 13 bases between them. CDR3 DNA sequence: TGTGCCATCAGTGAGTCGCTGGGGGGAACTAGCACAGATACGCAGTATTTT. Translation: CAISESLGGTSTDTQYF.

The chain joins TRBV20-1 to TRBJ1-5; D possibly corresponds to TRBD1 (6 bases). CDR1 is DFQATT, CDR2 SNEGSKA, per germline (reference sequence). The CDR3 consists of 13 residues. Trimming removed 5 bases at V and 0 bases at J, with 8 bases between. The CDR3 bases are TGCAGTGCTCGGACAGATAGCAATCAGCCCCAGCATTTT. Translation gives CSARTDSNQPQHF.

This clonotype has just one count. J is TRBJ2-5 and V is TRBV27; no clear D gene. There are 16 residues in the CDR3. The germline V gene encodes CDR1 MNHEY and CDR2 SMNVEV (reference sequence). Trimming pared 1 base from V and 7 bases from J, leaving 19 bases between. This chain's CDR3 is CASSLLYTSGLVTQYF. For the CDR3, the DNA is TGTGCCAGCAGTTTATTGTACACCTCCGGTTTGGTGACCCAGTACTTC.

Notes on this clonotype: One end of the junction varies from germline; a read error may be responsible. The V call is TRBV2, the J call TRBJ2-7; possibly TRBD1 for D (5 bases). Looked up from germline, CDR1 is SNHLY and CDR2 is FYNNEI. The CDR3 totals 13 residues. As DNA, the CDR3 is TGTGCCAGCGGTGAAGCGACAGCCTACGAGCAGTACTTC. This translates into CASGEATAYEQYF.

This clonotype was observed a few times. The J gene is TRBJ2-1, the V gene TRBV20-1; D gene uncertain. Germline assignment: CDR1 DFQATT and CDR2 SNEGSKA (reference sequence). This CDR3 comprises 14 residues. Trimming removed 0 bases from V and 5 bases from J, with 11 bases in between. The CDR3, as DNA: TGCAGTGCTAGAGATCCCACGGGCAACAATGAGCAGTTCTTC. Encoded protein: CSARDPTGNNEQFF.

This clonotype was detected only a few times. The chain employs TRBV20-1 and TRBJ2-1; D is undetermined. This CDR3 is built from 15 residues. Between the trimmed V and J ends, which lost 3 bases and 3 bases, there was a span of 15 bases. Germline CDR1 and CDR2: DFQATT and SNEGSKA (reference sequence). The CDR3 protein is CSASIPGDHYNEQFF. The CDR3 bases are TGCAGTGCTAGTATTCCAGGAGATCACTACAATGAGCAGTTCTTC.

The chain couples TRBV5-1 to TRBJ2-3; tentatively, D is TRBD1 (6 bases). V dropped 0 bases and J dropped 8 bases, with 16 bases sitting between them. Germline lookup yields CDR1 SGHRS and CDR2 YFSETQ. The CDR3 runs 15 residues. The CDR3 loop reads CASSLGRQAESTQYF. The DNA of the CDR3 is TGCGCCAGCAGCTTGGGACGACAGGCTGAGAGTACGCAGTATTTT.

This clonotype was found a few times. The rearrangement links TRBV20-1 to TRBJ2-1; 10 bases agree with TRBD2. There are 13 residues in the CDR3. The germline V gene encodes CDR1 DFQATT and CDR2 SNEGSKA (reference sequence). The V gene end was trimmed by 4 bases and the J gene end by 6 bases; junction bases not matched to a gene: 3. The CDR3 DNA reads as TGCAGTGCTACTTTAGCGGGAGGCAATGAGCAGTTCTTC. Encoded protein: CSATLAGGNEQFF.